The following is a T cell receptor (beta chain) sequence with its context. What antigen it recognizes has not been identified. No qualities accompany the bases; no much larger clone lies one base away. The data are from a study of blood T cell repertoires in COVID-19 (TCRdb year 2020). For the wider study: Samples covering the acute and convalescent phases of COVID-19 were provided by collaborators in the United States, Italy and Spain. The prospective study material was composed of cDNA or gDNA derived from T cells, B-cell-depleted T cells, or PBMCs. The dataset comprised deeply sampled blood TCRbeta repertoires from subjects exposed to, actively infected with, or recovered from COVID-19. Where HLA class I and class II types were available, the types were taken from metadata supplied by the sample provider, not from assay-based typing. Nearly every sample came with metadata listing a de-identified subject ID, COVID-19 status, age in years and sex. Samples came from the ongoing ImmuneRACE study (first 160 participants) plus 1,254 subjects from 6 global collaborators. A freely available public database, intended as a resource for researchers studying the immune response to SARS-CoV-2, is where the repertoires were released. The investigation overall reported the following: The amount of clinical and demographic metadata varied by source and participant and was provided uncurated.

The immunoSEQ Assay, a bias-controlled multiplex PCR, was used to amplify TCRbeta CDR3 regions from genomic DNA. As for the authors' bioinformatics: The number of nucleated cells in each sample was estimated from the amplification of reference gene primers within the assay. Sequence reads were collapsed and filtered to measure the absolute abundance of every unique TCRbeta CDR3 rearrangement. For each sample, productive Simpson clonality was calculated as the square root of Simpson's diversity index over productive rearrangements. TCRdb took this table from immuneACCESS and kept in-frame rearrangements with V and J called. Such tables lack part of the clones; where checked against another copy, unresolved V genes explain under half of the gap, and the rest is unexplained. V, J and clone size are those of that table, while D and trimming were read from the DNA. Counted in this sample were 50,000 to 70,000 clones; approximately 83% of them appeared once. Around 9.1% of the sample is in the top ten clones.

In Seattle, one collaborating source enrolled patients while the infection was active and tracked those patients longitudinally over the course of disease. Whole blood was collected in K2EDTA tubes by collaborating institutions according to the institutions' own protocols. For TCRbeta analysis, collaborator samples were shipped as frozen whole blood, as isolated PBMCs, or as DNA extracted from either sample type. The sample was peripheral blood. This TCR was recovered from a man older than 75 with COVID-19, enrolled during active disease.

The CDR3 corresponds to CASSSQTGLETQYF. The nucleotides read TGTGCCAGCAGCTCTCAGACAGGGCTAGAGACCCAGTACTTC. This chain joins TRBV7-2 to TRBJ2-5, with 7 central nucleotides matching TRBD1. The CDR3 holds 14 amino acids from the cysteine to the phenylalanine. CDR3 DNA only is kept here, 42 bases in frame from base 1. Germline trimming amounts to 4 bases on V and 4 bases on J, with 6 as the count of junction bases outside the gene matches. The germline V gene gives CDR1 as SGHTA and CDR2 as FQGNSA.